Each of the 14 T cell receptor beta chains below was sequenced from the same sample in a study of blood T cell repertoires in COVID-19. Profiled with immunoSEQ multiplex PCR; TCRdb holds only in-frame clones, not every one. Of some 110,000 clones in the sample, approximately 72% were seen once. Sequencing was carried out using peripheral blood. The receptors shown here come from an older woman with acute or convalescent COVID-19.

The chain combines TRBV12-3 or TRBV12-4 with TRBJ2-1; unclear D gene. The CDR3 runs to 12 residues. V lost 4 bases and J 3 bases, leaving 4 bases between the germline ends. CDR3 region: CASSSLYNEQFF. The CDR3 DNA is TGTGCCAGCAGTTCTCTCTACAATGAGCAGTTCTTC.

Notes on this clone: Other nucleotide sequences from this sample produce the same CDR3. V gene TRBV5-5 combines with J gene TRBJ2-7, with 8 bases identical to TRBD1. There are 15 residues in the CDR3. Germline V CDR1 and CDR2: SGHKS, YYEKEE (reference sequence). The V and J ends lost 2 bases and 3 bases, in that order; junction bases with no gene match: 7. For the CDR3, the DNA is TGTGCCAGCAGCTTTTCGGACAGGGTGGACTACGAGCAGTACTTC. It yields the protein CASSFSDRVDYEQYF. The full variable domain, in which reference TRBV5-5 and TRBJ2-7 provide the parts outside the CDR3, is DAGVTQSPTHLIKTRGQQVTLRCSPISGHKSVSWYQQVLGQGPQFIFQYYEKEERGRGNFPDRFSARQFPNYSSELNVNALLLGDSALYLCASSFSDRVDYEQYFGPGTRLTVT.

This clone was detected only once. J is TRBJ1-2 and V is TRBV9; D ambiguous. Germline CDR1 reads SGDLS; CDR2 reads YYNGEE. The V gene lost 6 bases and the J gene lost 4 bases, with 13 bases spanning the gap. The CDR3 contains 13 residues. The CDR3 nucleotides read TGTGCCAGCAAAACCGTCAACGGCTATGGCTACACCTTC. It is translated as CASKTVNGYGYTF.

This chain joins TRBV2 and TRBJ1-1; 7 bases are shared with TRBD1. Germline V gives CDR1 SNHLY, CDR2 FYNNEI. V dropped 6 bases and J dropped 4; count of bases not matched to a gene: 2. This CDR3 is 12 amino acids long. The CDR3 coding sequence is TGTGCCAGCAGGACAGGGCCCACTGAAGCTTTCTTT. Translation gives CASRTGPTEAFF.

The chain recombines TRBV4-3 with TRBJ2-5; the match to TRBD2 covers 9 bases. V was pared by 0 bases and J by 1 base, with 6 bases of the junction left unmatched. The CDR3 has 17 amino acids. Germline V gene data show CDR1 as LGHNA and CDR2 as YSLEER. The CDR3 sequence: CASSQDRLAGTQETQYF. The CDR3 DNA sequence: TGCGCCAGCAGCCAAGATCGCCTAGCGGGGACCCAAGAGACCCAGTACTTC.

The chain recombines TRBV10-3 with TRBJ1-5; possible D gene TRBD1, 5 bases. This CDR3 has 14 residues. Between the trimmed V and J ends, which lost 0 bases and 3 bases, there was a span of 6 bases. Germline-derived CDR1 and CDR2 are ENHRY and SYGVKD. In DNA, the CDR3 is TGTGCCATCAGTGAGTCGGGGCCCAATCAGCCCCAGCATTTT. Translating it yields CAISESGPNQPQHF.

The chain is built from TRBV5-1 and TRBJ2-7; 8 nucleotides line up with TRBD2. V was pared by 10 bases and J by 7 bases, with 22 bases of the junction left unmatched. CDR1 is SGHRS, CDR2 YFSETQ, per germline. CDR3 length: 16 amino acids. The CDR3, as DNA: TGCGCCCGTTTGAGCGTTCGGGGGGGCCGGGGGGGGGAGCAGTACTTC. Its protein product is CARLSVRGGRGGEQYF.

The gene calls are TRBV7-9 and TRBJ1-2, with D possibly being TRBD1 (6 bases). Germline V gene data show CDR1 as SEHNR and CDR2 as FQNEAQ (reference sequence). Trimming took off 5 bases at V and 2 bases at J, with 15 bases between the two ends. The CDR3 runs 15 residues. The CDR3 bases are TGTGCCAGCAGCCGTGACAGGAGTTCCAACTATGGCTACACCTTC. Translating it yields CASSRDRSSNYGYTF.

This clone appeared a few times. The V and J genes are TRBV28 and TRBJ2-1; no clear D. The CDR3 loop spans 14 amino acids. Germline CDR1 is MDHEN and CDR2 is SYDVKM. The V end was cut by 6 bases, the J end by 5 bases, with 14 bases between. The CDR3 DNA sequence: TGTGCCAGCAGCCGAGACTTATTTGACAATGAGCAGTTCTTC. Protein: CASSRDLFDNEQFF. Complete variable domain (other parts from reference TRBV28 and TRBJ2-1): DVKVTQSSRYLVKRTGEKVFLECVQDMDHENMFWYRQDPGLGLRLIYFSYDVKMKEKGDIPEGYSVSREKKERFSLILESASTNQTSMYLCASSRDLFDNEQFFGPGTRLTVL.

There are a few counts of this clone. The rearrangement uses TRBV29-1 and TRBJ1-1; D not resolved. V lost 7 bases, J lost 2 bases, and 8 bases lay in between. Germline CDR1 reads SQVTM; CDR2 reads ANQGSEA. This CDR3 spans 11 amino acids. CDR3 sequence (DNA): TGCAGCGCCCAATTTAACACTGAAGCTTTCTTT. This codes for CSAQFNTEAFF.

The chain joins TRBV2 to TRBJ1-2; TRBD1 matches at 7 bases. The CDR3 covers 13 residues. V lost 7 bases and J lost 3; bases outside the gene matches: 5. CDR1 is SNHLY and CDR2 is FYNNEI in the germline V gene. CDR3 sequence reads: CASILGTDYGYTF. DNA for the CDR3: TGTGCCAGCATCCTCGGGACAGACTATGGCTACACCTTC.

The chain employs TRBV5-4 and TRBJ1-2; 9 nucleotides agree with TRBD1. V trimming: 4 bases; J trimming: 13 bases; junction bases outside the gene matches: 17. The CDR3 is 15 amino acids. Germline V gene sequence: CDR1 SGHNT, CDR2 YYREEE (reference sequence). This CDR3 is CASSLPGTGPSGGTF. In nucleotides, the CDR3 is TGTGCCAGCAGCCTTCCCGGGACAGGGCCCAGTGGAGGCACCTTC.

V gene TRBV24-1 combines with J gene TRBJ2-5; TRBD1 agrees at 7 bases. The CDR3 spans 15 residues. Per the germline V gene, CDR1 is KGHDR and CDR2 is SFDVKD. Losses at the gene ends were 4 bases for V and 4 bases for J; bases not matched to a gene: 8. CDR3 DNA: TGTGCCACCAGTGACCCGACAGGGCCGACAGAGACCCAGTACTTC. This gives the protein CATSDPTGPTETQYF.

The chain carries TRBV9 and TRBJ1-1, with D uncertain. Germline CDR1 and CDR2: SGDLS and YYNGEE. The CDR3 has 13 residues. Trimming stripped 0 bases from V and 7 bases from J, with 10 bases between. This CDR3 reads CASSVGSAGEAFF. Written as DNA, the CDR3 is TGTGCCAGCAGCGTAGGCAGCGCGGGTGAAGCTTTCTTT.